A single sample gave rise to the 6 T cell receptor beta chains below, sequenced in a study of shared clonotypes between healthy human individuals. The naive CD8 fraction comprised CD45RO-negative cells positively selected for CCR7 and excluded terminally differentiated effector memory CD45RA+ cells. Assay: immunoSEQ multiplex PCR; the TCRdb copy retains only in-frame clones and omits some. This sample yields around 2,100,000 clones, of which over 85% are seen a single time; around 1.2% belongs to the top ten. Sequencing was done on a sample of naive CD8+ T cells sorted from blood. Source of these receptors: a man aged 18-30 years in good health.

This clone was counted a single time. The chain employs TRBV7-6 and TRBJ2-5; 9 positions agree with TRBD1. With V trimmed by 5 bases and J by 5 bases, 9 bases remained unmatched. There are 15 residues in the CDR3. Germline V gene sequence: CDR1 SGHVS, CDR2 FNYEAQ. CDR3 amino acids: CASSTNRGRGETQYF. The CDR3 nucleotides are TGTGCCAGCAGCACTAACAGGGGGCGCGGGGAGACCCAGTACTTC.

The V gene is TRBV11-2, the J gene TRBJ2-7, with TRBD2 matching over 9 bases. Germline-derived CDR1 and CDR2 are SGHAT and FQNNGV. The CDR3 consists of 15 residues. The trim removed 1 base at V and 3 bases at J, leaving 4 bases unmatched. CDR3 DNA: TGTGCCAGCAGCTTAGGTAGCGGGGGACTCTACGAGCAGTACTTC. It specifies CASSLGSGGLYEQYF.

The CDR3 spells CATAAGGTYEQYF. The CDR3 DNA sequence: TGTGCCACCGCTGCGGGAGGAACCTACGAGCAGTACTTC. This sequence joins TRBV10-3 and TRBJ2-7; 8 bases map to TRBD2. The ends lost 10 bases at V and 2 bases at J; junction bases unmatched: 7. Germline CDR1 ENHRY, CDR2 SYGVKD. CDR3 size: 13 residues.

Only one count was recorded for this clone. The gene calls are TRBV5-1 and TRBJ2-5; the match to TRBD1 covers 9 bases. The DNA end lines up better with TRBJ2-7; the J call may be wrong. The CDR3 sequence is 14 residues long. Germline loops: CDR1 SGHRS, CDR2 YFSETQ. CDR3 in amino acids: CASSPGTGYNEQYF. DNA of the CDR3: TGCGCCAGCAGCCCAGGGACAGGGTACAACGAGCAGTACTTC.

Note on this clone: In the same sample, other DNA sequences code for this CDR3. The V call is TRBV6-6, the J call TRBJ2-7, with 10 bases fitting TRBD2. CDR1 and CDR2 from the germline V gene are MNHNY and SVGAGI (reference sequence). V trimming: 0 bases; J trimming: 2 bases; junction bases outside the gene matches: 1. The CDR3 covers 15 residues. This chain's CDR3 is CASSYSSGGAYEQYF. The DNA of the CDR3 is TGTGCCAGCAGTTACTCGAGCGGGGGGGCCTACGAGCAGTACTTC.

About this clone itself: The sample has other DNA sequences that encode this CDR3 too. CDR3 sequence reads: CASSLKSTDTQYF. In nucleotides, the CDR3 is TGTGCCAGCAGCTTAAAAAGCACAGATACGCAGTATTTT. The chain uses TRBV7-9 and TRBJ2-3; D gene unclear. Trimming took off 2 bases at V and 0 bases at J, with 3 bases between the two ends. The length of the CDR3 is 13 residues. Germline V gene data show CDR1 as SEHNR and CDR2 as FQNEAQ (reference sequence). Full variable domain (remainder filled in from reference TRBV7-9 and TRBJ2-3): DTGVSQNPRHKITKRGQNVTFRCDPISEHNRLYWYRQTLGQGPEFLTYFQNEAQLEKSRLLSDRFSAERPKGSFSTLEIQRTEQGDSAMYLCASSLKSTDTQYFGPGTRLTVL.